This T cell receptor beta chain derives from a study of blood T cell repertoires in COVID-19. Study in general: Some COVID-19 samples were acute and others convalescent; all came from the United States, Italy and Spain. T cells, B-cell-depleted T cells, or PBMCs supplied cDNA or gDNA.

As processed by the authors: How many nucleated cells were present was estimated from reference gene primer amplification. Using immunoSEQ multiplex PCR, the repertoire was profiled, and TCRdb retains in-frame clones only, with some absent. V, J and clone size reflect that table, while D and trimming were determined from the DNA. The sample has around 20,000 clones, about nine tenths seen once. Trimming cost V 3 bases and J 0 bases, with 15 bases left between them. Germline V gives CDR1 GTSNPN, CDR2 SVGIG (reference sequence). This CDR3 spans 16 amino acids. This clone was seen once. Sequencing input: peripheral blood. The chain recombines TRBV30 with TRBJ1-3, with D perhaps matching TRBD1 (6 bases). The clonotype was recovered from a human donor in a cohort sampled during active COVID-19. The donor label of this sample is uncertain. CDR3 sequence reads: CAWSGQRFSSGNTIYF. CDR3 DNA sequence: TGTGCCTGGAGCGGACAGCGTTTTAGCTCTGGAAACACCATATATTTT.